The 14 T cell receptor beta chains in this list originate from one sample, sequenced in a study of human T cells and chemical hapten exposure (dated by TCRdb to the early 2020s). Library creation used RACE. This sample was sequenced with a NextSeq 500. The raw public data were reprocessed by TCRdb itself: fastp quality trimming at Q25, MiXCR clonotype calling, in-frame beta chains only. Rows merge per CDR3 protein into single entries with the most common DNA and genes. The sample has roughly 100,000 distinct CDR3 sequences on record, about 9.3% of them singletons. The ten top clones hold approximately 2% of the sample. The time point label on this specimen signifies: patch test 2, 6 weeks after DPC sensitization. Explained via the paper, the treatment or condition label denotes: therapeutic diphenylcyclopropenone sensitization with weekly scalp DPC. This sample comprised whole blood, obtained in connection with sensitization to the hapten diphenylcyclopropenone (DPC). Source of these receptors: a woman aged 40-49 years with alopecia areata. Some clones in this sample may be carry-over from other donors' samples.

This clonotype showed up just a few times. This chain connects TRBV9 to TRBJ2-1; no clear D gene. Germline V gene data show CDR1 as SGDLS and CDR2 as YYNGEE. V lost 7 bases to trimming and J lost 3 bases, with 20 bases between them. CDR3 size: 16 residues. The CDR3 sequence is CASGRASTFGYNEQFF. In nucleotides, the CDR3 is TGTGCCAGCGGACGAGCCTCTACTTTTGGCTACAATGAGCAGTTCTTC.

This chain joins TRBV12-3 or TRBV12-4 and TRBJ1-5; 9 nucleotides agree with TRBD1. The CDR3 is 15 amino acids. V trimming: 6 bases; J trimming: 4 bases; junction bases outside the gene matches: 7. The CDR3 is CASSMTGGVNQPQHF. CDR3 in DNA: TGTGCCAGCAGCATGACAGGGGGGGTTAATCAGCCCCAGCATTTT.

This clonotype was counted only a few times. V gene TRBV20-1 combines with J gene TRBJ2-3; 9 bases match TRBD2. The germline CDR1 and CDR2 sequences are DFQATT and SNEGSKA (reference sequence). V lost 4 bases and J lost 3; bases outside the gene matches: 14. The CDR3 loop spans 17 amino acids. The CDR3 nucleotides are TGCAGTGCTACCCTATACTCCCGTAGCGGGAGTACAGATACGCAGTATTTT. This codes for CSATLYSRSGSTDTQYF.

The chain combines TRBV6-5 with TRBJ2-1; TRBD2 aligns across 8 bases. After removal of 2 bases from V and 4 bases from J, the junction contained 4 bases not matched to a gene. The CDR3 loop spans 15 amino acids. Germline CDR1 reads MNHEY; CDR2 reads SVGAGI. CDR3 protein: CASSYREGKYNEQFF. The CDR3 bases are TGTGCCAGCAGTTACCGGGAGGGCAAATACAATGAGCAGTTCTTC.

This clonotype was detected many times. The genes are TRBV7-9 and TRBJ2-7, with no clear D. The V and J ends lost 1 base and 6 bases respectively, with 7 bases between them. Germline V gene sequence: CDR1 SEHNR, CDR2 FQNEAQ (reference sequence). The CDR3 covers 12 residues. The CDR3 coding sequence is TGTGCCAGCAGCTTAGAGAGCCTCGAGCAGTACTTC. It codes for CASSLESLEQYF.

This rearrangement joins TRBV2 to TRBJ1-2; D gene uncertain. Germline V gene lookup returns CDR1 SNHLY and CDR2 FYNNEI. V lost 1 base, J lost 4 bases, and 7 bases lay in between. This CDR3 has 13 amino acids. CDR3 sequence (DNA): TGTGCCAGCAGTGAAGGGGGTGGCTATGGCTACACCTTC. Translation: CASSEGGGYGYTF.

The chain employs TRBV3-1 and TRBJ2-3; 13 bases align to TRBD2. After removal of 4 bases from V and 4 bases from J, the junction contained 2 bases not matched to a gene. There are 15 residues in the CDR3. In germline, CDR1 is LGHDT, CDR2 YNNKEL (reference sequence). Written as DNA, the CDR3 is TGTGCCAGCAGCCGACTAGCGGGAGGATCAGATACGCAGTATTTT. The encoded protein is CASSRLAGGSDTQYF.

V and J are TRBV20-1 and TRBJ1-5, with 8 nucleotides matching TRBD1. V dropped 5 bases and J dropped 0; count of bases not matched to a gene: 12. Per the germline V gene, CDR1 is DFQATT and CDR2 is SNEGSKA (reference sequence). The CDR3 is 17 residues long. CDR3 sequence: CSARNDRGVYSNQPQHF. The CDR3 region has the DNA TGCAGTGCTCGGAACGACAGGGGAGTCTATAGCAATCAGCCCCAGCATTTT.

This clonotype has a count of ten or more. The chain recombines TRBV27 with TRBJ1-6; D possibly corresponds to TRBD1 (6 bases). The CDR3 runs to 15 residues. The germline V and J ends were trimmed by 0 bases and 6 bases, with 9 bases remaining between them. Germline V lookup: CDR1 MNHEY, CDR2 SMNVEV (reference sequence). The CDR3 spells CASSLSGGRNSPLHF. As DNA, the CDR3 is TGTGCCAGCAGTTTATCGGGGGGCCGTAATTCACCCCTCCACTTT.

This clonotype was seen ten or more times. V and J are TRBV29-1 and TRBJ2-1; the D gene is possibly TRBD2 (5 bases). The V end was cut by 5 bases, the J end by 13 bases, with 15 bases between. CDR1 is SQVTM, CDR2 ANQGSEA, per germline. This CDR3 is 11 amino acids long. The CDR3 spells CSVILVGNQFF. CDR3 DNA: TGCAGCGTTATTCTCGTCGGGAATCAGTTCTTC.

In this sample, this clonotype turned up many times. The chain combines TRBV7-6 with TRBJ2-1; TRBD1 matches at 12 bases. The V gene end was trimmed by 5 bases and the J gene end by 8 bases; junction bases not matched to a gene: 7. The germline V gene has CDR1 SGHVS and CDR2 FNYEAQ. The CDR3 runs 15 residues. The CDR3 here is CASSRGQGARDEQFF. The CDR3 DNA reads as TGTGCCAGCAGCAGGGGACAGGGGGCGAGGGATGAGCAGTTCTTC.

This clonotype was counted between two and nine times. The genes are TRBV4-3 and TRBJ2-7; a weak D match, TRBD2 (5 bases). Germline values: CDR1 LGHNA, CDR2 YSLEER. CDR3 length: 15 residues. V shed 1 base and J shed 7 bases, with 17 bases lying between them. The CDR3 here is CASSQVSGREGEQYF. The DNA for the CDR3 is TGCGCCAGCAGCCAAGTTTCGGGCCGAGAGGGAGAGCAGTACTTC.

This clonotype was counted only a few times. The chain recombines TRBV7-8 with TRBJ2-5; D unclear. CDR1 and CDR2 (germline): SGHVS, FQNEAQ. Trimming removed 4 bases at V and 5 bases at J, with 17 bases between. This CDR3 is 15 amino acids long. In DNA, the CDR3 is TGTGCCAGCAGCTCCGGACCGACGTCTCGGGAGACCCAGTACTTC. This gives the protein CASSSGPTSRETQYF.

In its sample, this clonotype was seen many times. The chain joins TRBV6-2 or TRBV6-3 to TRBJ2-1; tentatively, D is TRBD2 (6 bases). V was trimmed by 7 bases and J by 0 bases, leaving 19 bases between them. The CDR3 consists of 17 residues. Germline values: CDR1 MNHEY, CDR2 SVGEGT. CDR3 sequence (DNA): TGTGCCAGCACCAAACCGGAGGGACTGCTCTCCTACAATGAGCAGTTCTTC. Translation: CASTKPEGLLSYNEQFF.